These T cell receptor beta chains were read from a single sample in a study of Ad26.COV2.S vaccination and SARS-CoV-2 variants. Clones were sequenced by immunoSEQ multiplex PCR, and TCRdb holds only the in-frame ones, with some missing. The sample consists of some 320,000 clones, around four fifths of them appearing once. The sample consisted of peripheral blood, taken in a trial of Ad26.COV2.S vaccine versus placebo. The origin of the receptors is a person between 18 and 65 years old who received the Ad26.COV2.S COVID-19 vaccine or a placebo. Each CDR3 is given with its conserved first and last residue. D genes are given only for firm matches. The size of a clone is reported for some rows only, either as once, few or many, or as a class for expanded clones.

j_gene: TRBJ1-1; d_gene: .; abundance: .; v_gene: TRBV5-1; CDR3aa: CASAVQGNTEAFF; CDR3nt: TGCGCCAGCGCAGTACAGGGCAACACTGAAGCTTTCTTT
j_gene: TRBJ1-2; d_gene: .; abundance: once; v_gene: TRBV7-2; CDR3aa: CASSQGPLYGYTF; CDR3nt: TGTGCCAGCAGCCAGGGACCCCTCTATGGCTACACCTTC
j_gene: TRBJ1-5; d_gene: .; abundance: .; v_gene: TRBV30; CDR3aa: CAWSYGVGQPQHF; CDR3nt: TGTGCCTGGAGTTACGGGGTAGGACAGCCCCAGCATTTT
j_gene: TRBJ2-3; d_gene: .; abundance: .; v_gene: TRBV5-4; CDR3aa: CASSFGAGGTDTQYF; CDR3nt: .
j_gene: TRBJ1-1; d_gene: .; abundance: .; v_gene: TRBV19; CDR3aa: CASSILGGTEAFF; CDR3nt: TGTGCCAGTAGTATACTGGGCGGCACTGAAGCTTTCTTT
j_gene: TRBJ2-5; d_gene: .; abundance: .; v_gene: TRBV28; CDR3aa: CASSSTRDSETQYF; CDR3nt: TGTGCCAGCAGTTCTACGAGGGATTCAGAGACCCAGTACTTC
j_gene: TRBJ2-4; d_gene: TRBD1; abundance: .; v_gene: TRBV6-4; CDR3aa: CASRERDRRAKNIQYF; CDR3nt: TGTGCCAGCAGGGAAAGGGACAGACGAGCCAAAAACATTCAGTACTTC
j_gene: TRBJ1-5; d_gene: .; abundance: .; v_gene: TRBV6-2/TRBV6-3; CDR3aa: CASSFLRRYSNQPQHF; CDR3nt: TGTGCCAGCAGTTTCCTCAGACGGTATAGCAATCAGCCCCAGCATTTT
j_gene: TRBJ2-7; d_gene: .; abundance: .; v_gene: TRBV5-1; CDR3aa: CASSLEVAASYEQYF; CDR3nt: TGCGCCAGCAGCCTCGAGGTGGCAGCTTCCTACGAGCAGTACTTC
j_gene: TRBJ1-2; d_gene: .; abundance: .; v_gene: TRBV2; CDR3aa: CASSDSYGYTF; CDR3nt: TGTGCCAGCAGTGATTCCTATGGCTACACCTTC
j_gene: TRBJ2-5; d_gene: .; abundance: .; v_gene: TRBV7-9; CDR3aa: CASSLAGLETQYF; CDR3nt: TGTGCCAGCAGCTTGGCTGGGTTAGAGACCCAGTACTTC
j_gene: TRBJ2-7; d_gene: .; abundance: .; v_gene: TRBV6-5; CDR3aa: CASSFGLENYEQYF; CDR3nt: TGTGCCAGCAGTTTCGGACTGGAAAACTACGAGCAGTACTTC
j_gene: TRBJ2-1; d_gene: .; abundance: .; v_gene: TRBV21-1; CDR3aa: CASSKGGGDLLNEQFF; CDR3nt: TGTGCCAGCAGCAAAGGCGGGGGAGACCTACTCAATGAGCAGTTCTTC
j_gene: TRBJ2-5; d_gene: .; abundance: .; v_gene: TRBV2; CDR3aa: CASSEWGGLQETQYF; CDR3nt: TGTGCCAGCAGTGAATGGGGGGGGCTACAAGAGACCCAGTACTTC
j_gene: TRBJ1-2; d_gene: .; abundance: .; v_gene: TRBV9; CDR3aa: CASSVERDNSYGYTF; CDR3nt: TGTGCCAGCAGCGTAGAAAGGGACAATTCCTATGGCTACACCTTC
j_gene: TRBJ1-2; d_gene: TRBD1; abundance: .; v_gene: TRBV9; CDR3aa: CASSVGGTVNYGYTF; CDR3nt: TGTGCCAGCAGCGTAGGGGGGACAGTGAACTATGGCTACACCTTC
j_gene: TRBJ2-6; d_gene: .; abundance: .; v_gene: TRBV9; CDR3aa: CASSAGQSSANVLTF; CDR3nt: TGTGCCAGCAGCGCCGGACAGTCCTCGGCCAACGTCCTGACTTTC
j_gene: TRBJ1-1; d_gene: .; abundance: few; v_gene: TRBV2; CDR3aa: CASKSTMNTEAFF; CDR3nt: TGTGCCAGCAAGAGTACCATGAACACTGAAGCTTTCTTT
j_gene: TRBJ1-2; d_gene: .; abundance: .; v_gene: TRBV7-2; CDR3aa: CASSSYPGPNYGYTF; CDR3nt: TGTGCCAGCAGCTCTTATCCGGGCCCTAACTATGGCTACACCTTC
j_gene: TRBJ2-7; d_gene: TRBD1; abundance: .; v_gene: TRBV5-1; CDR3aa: CASSKSGQASSYEQYF; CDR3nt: TGCGCCAGCAGCAAAAGTGGACAGGCCAGCTCCTACGAGCAGTACTTC
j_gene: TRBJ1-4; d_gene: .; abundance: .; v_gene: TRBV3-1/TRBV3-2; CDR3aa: CASSRGGAGNEKLFF; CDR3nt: TGTGCCAGCAGCCGAGGGGGGGCCGGTAATGAAAAACTGTTTTTT
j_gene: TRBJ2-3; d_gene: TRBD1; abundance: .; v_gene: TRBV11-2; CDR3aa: CASSPTGGRADTQYF; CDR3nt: TGTGCCAGCAGCCCGACAGGGGGTCGGGCAGATACGCAGTATTTT
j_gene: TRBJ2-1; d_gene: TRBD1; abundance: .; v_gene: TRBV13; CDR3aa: CASTVAYSTGVLHEQFF; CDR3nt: TGTGCCAGCACCGTAGCTTACTCGACAGGGGTATTACATGAGCAGTTCTTC